The 9 T cell receptor beta chains in this list originate from one sample, sequenced in a study of human T cells and chemical hapten exposure. MiXCR, run by TCRdb on the RACE reads, gives a single entry per CDR3 protein. The profile shows roughly 50,000 distinct CDR3 sequences, about 10% of them singletons. Time point reported: patch test 2, 6 weeks after DPC sensitization. Treatment of the sample: therapeutic diphenylcyclopropenone sensitization with weekly scalp DPC. The sample in question was whole blood, obtained in connection with sensitization to the hapten diphenylcyclopropenone (DPC). These TCRs come from a woman in her forties or fifties with alopecia areata. Some clones in this sample may be carry-over from other donors' samples.

This clonotype was seen at least ten times. The CDR3: CSAPPVGLAGGSSYEQYF. The CDR3 DNA sequence: TGCAGTGCTCCTCCCGTGGGACTAGCGGGGGGGAGCTCCTACGAGCAGTACTTC. The chain has TRBV20-1 and TRBJ2-7; 16 bases agree with TRBD2. This CDR3 has 18 residues. With 5 bases clipped from V and 0 bases from J, the junction kept 10 bases outside the gene matches. The germline V gene encodes CDR1 DFQATT and CDR2 SNEGSKA (reference sequence).

This sequence joins TRBV2 and TRBJ2-5; TRBD1 matches 8 bases. CDR3 length: 14 amino acids. J lost 7 bases, V lost 1 base, and 5 bases had no gene match. Per germline, CDR1 SNHLY and CDR2 FYNNEI. The CDR3 DNA is TGTGCCAGCAGTGAAGGGACAGGGTCCGTGACCCAGTACTTC. Encoded protein: CASSEGTGSVTQYF.

The chain uses TRBV4-3 and TRBJ1-4, with no clear D. Trimming shortened V by 1 base and J by 0 bases, and 12 bases separated the two germline ends. CDR3 length: 17 residues. In germline, CDR1 is LGHNA, CDR2 YSLEER. CDR3 in DNA: TGCGCCAGCAGCCAAGGGTTGATAACGGCAACTAATGAAAAACTGTTTTTT. Protein: CASSQGLITATNEKLFF.

This clonotype came up a few times. The chain couples TRBV7-6 to TRBJ1-4; no reliable D call. V gave up 6 bases and J gave up 8 bases, with 16 bases separating them. Germline CDR1 is SGHVS and CDR2 is FNYEAQ. The CDR3 totals 14 residues. CDR3 protein: CASSFPGEGEKLFF. The CDR3 DNA sequence: TGTGCCAGCAGTTTTCCCGGTGAAGGCGAAAAACTGTTTTTT.

In this sample, this clonotype turned up many times. This chain links TRBV28 with TRBJ1-2; no firm D call. The CDR3 is 13 amino acids. Per the germline V gene, CDR1 is MDHEN and CDR2 is SYDVKM. Trimming left V 3 bases short and J 5 bases short, with 10 bases between. The CDR3 is CASSLDGWYGYTF. The CDR3 DNA sequence: TGTGCCAGCAGTTTGGACGGATGGTATGGCTACACCTTC.

Ten or more counts support this clonotype. The chain combines TRBV12-3 or TRBV12-4 with TRBJ1-5; a possible D gene is TRBD1 (5 bases). The V and J ends lost 4 bases and 6 bases respectively, with 19 bases between them. The CDR3 contains 16 residues. CDR3 sequence reads: CASSSQDGGLGQPQHF. The CDR3 DNA reads TGTGCCAGCAGTTCACAGGACGGGGGACTCGGTCAGCCCCAGCATTTT.

This clonotype was seen a few times. This chain uses TRBV6-1 with TRBJ2-3; D possibly corresponds to TRBD2 (5 bases). Germline assignment: CDR1 MNHNS and CDR2 SASEGT. Trimming removed 8 bases from V and 1 base from J, with 16 bases in between. The CDR3 is made up of 15 amino acids. The CDR3 loop is CASGDYRGRTDTQYF. In DNA form, the CDR3 reads TGTGCCAGCGGAGACTACCGCGGGCGCACAGATACGCAGTATTTT.

This clonotype has a count of ten or more. The chain carries TRBV28 and TRBJ2-7; 9 positions agree with TRBD1. V trimming: 4 bases; J trimming: 3 bases; junction bases outside the gene matches: 4. CDR1 and CDR2 (germline): MDHEN, SYDVKM. The CDR3 covers 14 residues. CDR3 in DNA: TGTGCCAGCAGTTACGGGGACAGGGACTACGAGCAGTACTTC. Its translation is CASSYGDRDYEQYF.

This clonotype was observed a handful of times. The chain has TRBV18 and TRBJ2-1, with D possibly TRBD2 on 5 matching bases. The CDR3 contains 15 residues. Germline-derived CDR1 and CDR2 are KGHSH and LQKENI. V was cut by 6 bases and J by 7 bases, with 19 bases left in between. CDR3 DNA: TGTGCCAGCTCCCCCCCGGCGAGAAGCGGTAATGAGCAGTTCTTC. It encodes CASSPPARSGNEQFF.